These T cell receptor beta chains were read from a single sample in a study of shared T cell receptors in the human thymus. Profiling relied on immunoSEQ multiplex PCR, and the TCRdb table lists in-frame clones only, not all of them. The table records 600,000 to 900,000 clones, 80% to 90% of them present only once. These records were also assigned to another study, of human thymus T cells.

Material for sequencing was thymocytes. The receptors come from a girl under three years old with a congenital heart defect. Each CDR3 is given with its conserved first and last residue. D genes are given only for firm matches. Clone size, where shown, is once, few, many, or a class for clones that have expanded.

j_call d_call clone_size v_call cdr3_nt cdr3_aa
TRBJ2-3 - - TRBV10-3 TGTGCCATCAGCCCTGGACTACTGGATACGCAGTATTTT CAISPGLLDTQYF
TRBJ2-7 - - TRBV9 TGTGCCAGCAGCGTAGAGGTGGGAGGAGGAGAGCAGTACTTC CASSVEVGGGEQYF
TRBJ2-6 - few TRBV28 TGTGCCAGCAGTTTGGTCGGACACTCCTCTGGGGCCAACGTCCTGACTTTC CASSLVGHSSGANVLTF
TRBJ1-3 - - TRBV11-3 TGTGCCAGCAGCTTAGATTGGGGGGGCGCGAGGGGAAACACCATATATTTT CASSLDWGGARGNTIYF
TRBJ1-3 - - TRBV28 TGTGCCAGCAGTTCTCCGGACGGCCGGGGGAAGACCTCTGGAAACACCATATATTTT CASSSPDGRGKTSGNTIYF
TRBJ2-1 TRBD2 - TRBV6-6 TGTGCCAGCAGGAGACTAGCGGGGGCCTACAATGAGCAGTTCTTC CASRRLAGAYNEQFF
TRBJ1-4 - - TRBV2 TGTGCCAGCGGGAAGACAGGTGAAAAACTGTTTTTT CASGKTGEKLFF
TRBJ1-1 - - TRBV6-1 TGTGCCAGCAGTGAGCCAGCCGAGGACACTGAAGCTTTCTTT CASSEPAEDTEAFF
TRBJ1-2 - - TRBV19 TGTGCCAGTAGAAGACGGAGGGCCAACCCCGCGGACTATGGCTACACCTTC CASRRRRANPADYGYTF
TRBJ1-2 TRBD1 - TRBV28 TGTGCCAGCAGCCCAACGCCGCGAACAGACAGGGTAAAGAATGGCTACACCTTC CASSPTPRTDRVKNGYTF
TRBJ2-3 - - TRBV27 TGTGCCAGCTCCCGACAGGCCGGATTAGGTCTTGCCCCCGTCACAGATACGCAGTATTTT CASSRQAGLGLAPVTDTQYF
TRBJ1-2 TRBD1 - TRBV28 TGTGCCAGCAGTTATGGACAGGCACCCGAGGCTAACTATGGCTACACCTTC CASSYGQAPEANYGYTF
TRBJ1-2 TRBD1 - TRBV5-8 TGTGCCAGCAGCGTTAGGGACAGGGAAGATAGTGGTGGCTACACCTTC CASSVRDREDSGGYTF
TRBJ2-5 - - TRBV23-1 TGCGCCAGCAGTCAATCTTATTCTAACCCGACAGGCCAAGAGACCCAGTACTTC CASSQSYSNPTGQETQYF
TRBJ2-7 - - TRBV5-1 TGCGCCAGCAGCCCCGCTGGGCCACCGGACTCCTACGAGCAGTACTTC CASSPAGPPDSYEQYF